The present TCR beta chain was sequenced within a study of blood T cell repertoires in COVID-19 (dated by TCRdb to the early 2020s). At the level of the whole study: Samples covering the acute and convalescent phases of COVID-19 were provided by collaborators in the United States, Italy and Spain. Where available, HLA class I and class II types were obtained from metadata supplied by the sample provider rather than from assay-based typing. Sample metadata almost always included a de-identified subject ID, COVID-19 status, age in years and sex. The repertoires were made available in a free public database intended to serve as a resource for research on the immune response to SARS-CoV-2. Deeply sampled blood TCRbeta repertoires from subjects exposed to, actively infected with, or recovered from COVID-19 were included in the dataset. The material from the prospective study consisted of cDNA or gDNA derived from T cells, B-cell-depleted T cells, or PBMCs. The samples were drawn from the first 160 participants of the ongoing ImmuneRACE study and from 950 to 1,500 subjects provided by 6 global collaborators. General findings and caveats noted by the study authors: How much clinical and demographic metadata was included differed by source and by participant, and the metadata was provided uncurated.

TCRbeta CDR3 regions were amplified from genomic DNA by means of the immunoSEQ Assay, a bias-controlled multiplex PCR. The original methods were these. The number of nucleated cells in each sample was estimated from the amplification of reference gene primers within the assay. To quantify the absolute abundance of each unique TCRbeta CDR3 rearrangement, sequence reads were collapsed and filtered. Productive Simpson clonality was computed per sample as the square root of Simpson's diversity index over productive rearrangements. The source is immuneACCESS, and TCRdb retained only in-frame sequences with V and J called. Part of the clones is not carried over; for the studies checked, unresolved V genes explain less than half of this, and the remainder is unexplained. V and J calls and clone size are given by that table; D and trimming were obtained from the DNA. In all, the sample holds about 19,000 clones, and over 80% of those were seen once. About 7.7% of the sample is in the top ten clones.

Collaborating institutions collected whole blood in K2EDTA tubes following their own protocols. For TCRbeta analysis, collaborator samples were shipped as frozen whole blood, as isolated PBMCs, or as DNA extracted from either sample type. In regard to this clone: No cognate antigen has been identified for it. The sample holds no much larger clone one base away, and base qualities are not on file.

Sequencing was carried out using peripheral blood. The clonotype comes from a human donor in a cohort sampled during active COVID-19. The donor label of this sample is uncertain.

The bases read TGTGCCTGGAACCAGGGAGGCGGTGGCTACACCTTC. It specifies CAWNQGGGGYTF. The sequence links TRBV30 to TRBJ1-2; TRBD1 is a weak D gene call, 5 bases matching. V is shortened by 4 bases, J by 7 bases, and the region joining them spans 13 bases. From the germline V gene (reference sequence), CDR1 is GTSNPN and CDR2 is SVGIG. The CDR3 starts with the cysteine, ends with the phenylalanine, and has 12 residues. Left in the record is the CDR3 DNA by itself, 36 bases read in frame from the first base.